This paragraph covers one T cell receptor (beta chain) sequence. This CDR3 is built from 18 residues. Germline V gives CDR1 SGHVS, CDR2 FQNEAQ. Between the trimmed V and J ends, which lost 0 bases and 2 bases, there was a span of 17 bases. This specimen belongs to a study of technical replicates of blood from a handful of donors. Assay: immunoSEQ multiplex PCR; the TCRdb copy retains only in-frame clones and omits some. The table includes about 59,000 clones, around 93% detected once. The source of this sequence is a human donor in good health. Some clones in this sample may be carry-over from other donors' samples. The specimen sequenced was PBMCs. The V gene is TRBV7-8, the J gene TRBJ1-5, with a possible D match to TRBD1 (5 bases). CDR3 in DNA: TGTGCCAGCAGCTTAGCGCGGAGGGGCGCATCTGGCAATCAGCCCCAGCATTTT. Its translation is CASSLARRGASGNQPQHF.